The next 21 T cell receptor beta chains were all read from a single sample in a study of identifying expanded T cells in peripheral blood. Profiling relied on immunoSEQ multiplex PCR, and the TCRdb table lists in-frame clones only, not all of them. The sample comprises approximately 63,000 clones, 87% of which are singletons, and approximately 4.5% rests with the top ten. The sequenced sample consisted of blood. These receptor sequences come from a person aged 18-69 years in good health.

CDR3 bases: TGCGCCAGCAGCCCGGACTCACGGGTCAGGGAGCAGTTCTTC. Translated, it gives CASSPDSRVREQFF. The rearrangement joins TRBV5-1 to TRBJ2-1; D may be TRBD2 (5 bases). Trimming removed 4 bases from V and 10 bases from J, with 18 bases in between. The CDR3 spans 14 residues. From germline, CDR1 is SGHRS and CDR2 YFSETQ.

This clone was picked up one time. The V and J genes are TRBV30 and TRBJ2-1; 7 bases are a match to TRBD2. The CDR3 spans 14 residues. Trimming removed 3 bases from V and 4 bases from J; junction bases left unmatched: 6. Looked up from germline, CDR1 is GTSNPN and CDR2 is SVGIG (reference sequence). The CDR3 bases are TGTGCCTGGAGCCGGACTAGTTTTTACAATGAGCAGTTCTTC. It yields the protein CAWSRTSFYNEQFF.

The chain carries TRBV11-2 and TRBJ1-6; tentative D call: TRBD1 (5 bases). CDR1 is SGHAT, CDR2 FQNNGV, per germline. V lost 1 base, J lost 5 bases, and 9 bases lay in between. The CDR3 runs to 15 residues. The CDR3 sequence: CASSLAGRHNSPLHF. The CDR3 DNA follows: TGTGCCAGCAGCTTAGCGGGACGGCATAATTCACCCCTCCACTTT.

A note on this clone: Other nucleotide sequences in the sample specify the same CDR3. The J gene is TRBJ2-3, the V gene TRBV5-4, with D perhaps matching TRBD1 (5 bases). The CDR3 spans 15 residues. Germline CDR1 reads SGHNT; CDR2 reads YYREEE (reference sequence). Trimming cost V 0 bases and J 0 bases, with 8 bases left between them. CDR3 sequence reads: CASSLGGTSTDTQYF. The CDR3 DNA reads as TGTGCCAGCAGCTTGGGGGGCACCAGCACAGATACGCAGTATTTT.

The chain has TRBV30 and TRBJ1-5; 7 bases are shared with TRBD1. CDR3 size: 14 residues. V dropped 4 bases and J dropped 1; count of bases not matched to a gene: 4. CDR1 and CDR2 from the germline V gene are GTSNPN and SVGIG (reference sequence). CDR3 in amino acids: CAWNPGQSNQPQHF. CDR3 sequence (DNA): TGTGCCTGGAATCCGGGACAGAGCAATCAGCCCCAGCATTTT.

The V and J genes are TRBV11-2 and TRBJ2-7, with 8 nucleotides matching TRBD2. Germline V lookup: CDR1 SGHAT, CDR2 FQNNGV. This CDR3 is 13 amino acids long. V dropped 5 bases and J dropped 6; count of bases not matched to a gene: 6. The CDR3 DNA reads as TGTGCCAGCAGCCCCTTCCGGGAGGGCGAGCAGTACTTC. Translated, it gives CASSPFREGEQYF.

V and J are TRBV28 and TRBJ2-1; no definite D call. Trimming stripped 7 bases from V and 9 bases from J, with 28 bases between. This CDR3 comprises 17 residues. The germline V gene encodes CDR1 MDHEN and CDR2 SYDVKM. CDR3 protein: CASTSPVRAGLAGEQFF. CDR3 bases: TGTGCCAGCACCTCCCCCGTAAGGGCAGGCCTGGCCGGTGAGCAGTTCTTC. Based on the CDR3 plus reference TRBV28 and TRBJ2-1, the full variable domain is DVKVTQSSRYLVKRTGEKVFLECVQDMDHENMFWYRQDPGLGLRLIYFSYDVKMKEKGDIPEGYSVSREKKERFSLILESASTNQTSMYLCASTSPVRAGLAGEQFFGPGTRLTVL.

The CDR3: CATGVAGLNEQFF. For the CDR3, the DNA is TGTGCCACCGGAGTCGCAGGGCTCAATGAGCAGTTCTTC. The rearrangement joins TRBV15 to TRBJ2-1; possibly TRBD1 for D (5 bases). Germline assignment: CDR1 LNHNV and CDR2 YYDKDF (reference sequence). The CDR3 totals 13 residues. V lost 8 bases, J lost 6 bases, and 14 bases lay in between.

J is TRBJ2-4 and V is TRBV27; 9 nucleotides match TRBD1. The V segment lost 7 bases and the J segment 8 bases; nucleotides outside the gene matches: 9. Germline CDR1 reads MNHEY; CDR2 reads SMNVEV (reference sequence). This CDR3 has 14 residues. The CDR3 DNA reads TGTGCCAGCAAACGCGACAGGGGGGGAGACATTCAGTACTTC. Its protein product is CASKRDRGGDIQYF.

The chain carries TRBV18 and TRBJ2-1; 8 nucleotides align to TRBD2. Germline V gene data show CDR1 as KGHSH and CDR2 as LQKENI. J was trimmed by 6 bases and V by 3 bases; bases with no gene match: 7. CDR3 length: 15 amino acids. CDR3 protein: CASSPPGGTGNEQFF. CDR3 sequence (DNA): TGTGCCAGCTCACCTCCGGGGGGGACTGGCAATGAGCAGTTCTTC.

This rearrangement joins TRBV5-4 to TRBJ2-1; 11 nucleotides line up with TRBD1. V gave up 3 bases and J gave up 4 bases; unmatched junction bases: 9. CDR1 and CDR2 (germline): SGHNT, YYREEE (reference sequence). The CDR3 consists of 17 residues. The CDR3 nucleotides are TGTGCCAGCAGCTCGGGACAGGGGGGCAACTTTTACAATGAGCAGTTCTTC. Translating gives CASSSGQGGNFYNEQFF.

The V call is TRBV10-1, the J call TRBJ2-5; no clear D gene. This CDR3 has 13 amino acids. Deletions cut 2 bases from V and 8 bases from J, with 12 bases between. Germline CDR1 is WNHNN and CDR2 is SYGVQD (reference sequence). In DNA, the CDR3 is TGCGCCAGCAGTGAGAGTCCCTGGGCAACCCAGTACTTC. Translated: CASSESPWATQYF.

The chain uses TRBV19 and TRBJ2-5; 9 bases map to TRBD1. The CDR3 runs to 15 residues. Germline CDR1 LNHDA, CDR2 SQIVND (reference sequence). The J segment lost 1 base and the V segment lost 3 bases, leaving 3 bases of the junction unmatched. The CDR3 DNA reads TGTGCCAGTAGTATTGGACAGGGGTCCCAAGAGACCCAGTACTTC. Translated, it gives CASSIGQGSQETQYF.

The rearrangement links TRBV9 to TRBJ1-1, with D perhaps TRBD1 (5 bases). Per the germline V gene, CDR1 is SGDLS and CDR2 is YYNGEE. Trimming removed 4 bases at V and 1 base at J, with 8 bases between. CDR3 size: 13 residues. The CDR3 DNA follows: TGTGCCAGCAGCCAGGGCCCGAACACTGAAGCTTTCTTT. It is translated as CASSQGPNTEAFF.

V and J are TRBV11-2 and TRBJ1-1; TRBD1 agrees at 9 bases. CDR1 is SGHAT and CDR2 is FQNNGV in the germline V gene. The CDR3 extends over 17 amino acids. V lost 2 bases to trimming and J lost 0 bases; unmatched junction nucleotides: 7. The chain's CDR3 is CASSLRGQGRLNTEAFF. DNA for the CDR3: TGTGCCAGCAGCTTACGCGGACAGGGGCGCCTGAACACTGAAGCTTTCTTT.

The chain's CDR3 is CASSWDSHGYTF. The CDR3 region has the DNA TGTGCCAGCAGCTGGGACAGCCATGGCTACACCTTC. The chain recombines TRBV5-6 with TRBJ1-2, with 7 bases aligning to TRBD1. CDR1 is SGHDT and CDR2 is YYEEEE in the germline V gene. The junction had 2 bases not matched to a gene; V was cut back by 3 bases and J by 6 bases. The CDR3 spans 12 residues.

The chain couples TRBV9 to TRBJ1-5; tentatively, D is TRBD1 (5 bases). Germline-derived CDR1 and CDR2 are SGDLS and YYNGEE. Trimming left V 4 bases short and J 6 bases short, with 14 bases between. The CDR3 runs to 14 residues. CDR3 amino acids: CASSSDGGSQPQHF. DNA for the CDR3: TGTGCCAGCAGCTCCGACGGGGGAAGTCAGCCCCAGCATTTT. The full variable domain, completed using reference TRBV9 and TRBJ1-5, is DSGVTQTPKHLITATGQRVTLRCSPRSGDLSVYWYQQSLDQGLQFLIQYYNGEERAKGNILERFSAQQFPDLHSELNLSSLELGDSALYFCASSSDGGSQPQHFGDGTRLSIL.

The chain is built from TRBV18 and TRBJ2-5; 12 bases are a match to TRBD2. V was clipped by 0 bases and J by 5 bases; unmatched bases: 7. The CDR3 spans 17 residues. Germline assignment: CDR1 KGHSH and CDR2 LQKENI. This CDR3 is CASSPPTGTSGYETQYF. The CDR3 nucleotides are TGTGCCAGCTCACCACCTACTGGGACTAGCGGGTACGAGACCCAGTACTTC.

This chain joins TRBV28 and TRBJ2-1; D is perhaps TRBD1 (6 bases). Trimming removed 7 bases at V and 4 bases at J, with 20 bases between. There are 16 residues in the CDR3. Germline V gene sequence: CDR1 MDHEN, CDR2 SYDVKM. The CDR3 region has the DNA TGTGCCAGCATACCCCTCCTCCAGGGGCAATACAATGAGCAGTTCTTC. Protein sequence: CASIPLLQGQYNEQFF.

The chain uses TRBV19 and TRBJ2-5; D is perhaps TRBD1 or TRBD2 (5 bases each). This CDR3 comprises 13 residues. V was trimmed by 5 bases and J by 1 base, leaving 8 bases between them. CDR1 is LNHDA and CDR2 is SQIVND in the germline V gene (reference sequence). The CDR3 protein is CASSGTVQETQYF. CDR3 nucleotide sequence: TGTGCCAGTAGTGGGACGGTCCAAGAGACCCAGTACTTC.

This chain links TRBV5-1 with TRBJ1-3, with D unclear. Germline CDR1 SGHRS, CDR2 YFSETQ. Trimming cost V 0 bases and J 6 bases, with 10 bases left between them. This CDR3 region has 14 residues. The CDR3 DNA is TGCGCCAGCAGCTTGGAGGGTAGGCAAAACACCATATATTTT. Its protein is CASSLEGRQNTIYF.